These T cell receptor beta chains were read from a single sample in a study of T cells in localized non-small cell lung cancer. The table came from immunoSEQ multiplex PCR; TCRdb's copy has only in-frame clones and leaves some out. The sample records about 5,600 clones, around a quarter being singletons. The specimen comprised lung tumor tissue, sampled before any cancer treatment. Receptor source: a female donor over 55 with stage I lung adenocarcinoma. The CDR3 runs from the conserved cysteine through the conserved F or W. Clone size is stated in some rows and not others, as once, few, many or a class when expanded.

cdr3_length	clone_size	j_call	v_call	cdr3_aa
15	few	TRBJ1-1	TRBV10-3	CAISESNRGITEAFF
14	few	TRBJ2-2	TRBV9	CASSVRADTGELFF
13	few	TRBJ2-7	TRBV9	CASSEQSVHEQYF
17	few	TRBJ2-6	TRBV10-3	CAITKGGGESGANVLTF
15	.	TRBJ1-5	TRBV9	CASSVAGDSNQPQHF
14	.	TRBJ2-5	TRBV28	CASSAAGPTETQYF
14	medium-sized	TRBJ1-2	TRBV11-3	CASSFDGRSFGYTF
15	.	TRBJ2-1	TRBV11-3	CASSFRLAGGSEQFF
14	.	TRBJ2-3	TRBV11-3	CASSLTTTTDTQYF
15	few	TRBJ2-2	TRBV11-3	CASSLPGGAAGELFF